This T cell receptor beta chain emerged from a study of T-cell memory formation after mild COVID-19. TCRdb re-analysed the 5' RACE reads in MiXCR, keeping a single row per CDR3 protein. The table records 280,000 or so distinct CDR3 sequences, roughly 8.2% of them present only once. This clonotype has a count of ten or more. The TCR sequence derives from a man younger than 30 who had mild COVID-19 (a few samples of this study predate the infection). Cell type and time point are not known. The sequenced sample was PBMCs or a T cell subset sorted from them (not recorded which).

DNA for the CDR3: TGTGCCAGCAGTCCCGGGAGGGCCACTGAAGCTTTCTTT. Encoded protein: CASSPGRATEAFF. This chain uses TRBV7-6 with TRBJ1-1; D not certain. Germline CDR1 SGHVS, CDR2 FNYEAQ. Trimming pared 6 bases from V and 4 bases from J, leaving 12 bases between. This CDR3 region has 13 residues.